One and the same sample provided the 6 T cell receptor beta chains below, sequenced in a study of tumor and adjacent non-tumor tissue in lung cancer. No cell sorting was done before RNA was extracted from the tissue. Three rounds of nested PCR, following a modified ARM-PCR protocol, produced the TCRbeta library. One entry per CDR3 protein, called by TCRdb with MiXCR from the multiplex PCR reads. The data contain around 99,000 distinct CDR3 sequences, roughly 80% of them seen just once; the ten biggest clones take up 30% to 45%. The sample was lung tumor tissue. These receptors came from a woman aged 55-70 years with non-small cell lung cancer.

Concerning this clonotype itself: No conserved phenylalanine or tryptophan is present at the end of the CDR3, so a read error is the likely explanation. It is unclear where the CDR3 begins or ends on the DNA, so no DNA is shown, and the CDR3 is as TCRdb lists it. The chain is built from TRBV11-3 and TRBJ1-1; the table calls TRBD1, which could not be checked here. Germline V lookup: CDR1 SGHNT, CDR2 YENEEA. With termini counted, the CDR3 has 14 amino acids. Here the CDR3 reads CASSWGTGNTETFC.

This clonotype was seen just once. One end of the junction does not line up with germline, which may come from a read error. The V gene is TRBV5-6, the J gene TRBJ2-3; the D gene is possibly TRBD1 (6 bases). The germline V gene has CDR1 SGHDT and CDR2 YYEEEE. The CDR3 extends over 14 amino acids. CDR3 sequence: CASIIRDRTDTQYF. The DNA of the CDR3 is TGTGCCAGCATTATCCGAGACAGGACAGATACCCAGTATTTT.

On this clonotype: A much larger clone differs by one base, so this may be a read error. This CDR3 fails to terminate in the conserved phenylalanine or tryptophan, so it likely reflects a read error. The V and J genes are TRBV10-2 and TRBJ2-7; either TRBD1 or TRBD2 may supply D (5 bases each). V lost 4 bases and J lost 4, with 8 bases in between. Per the germline V gene, CDR1 is WSHSY and CDR2 is SAAADI. CDR3 size: 12 residues. The CDR3 coding sequence is TGCGCCAGCAGTGGTGAGGGGTACGAGCAGTACTTA. This gives the protein CASSGEGYEQYL.

Turning to this clonotype: The conserved phenylalanine or tryptophan normally closing the CDR3 is absent here, so this likely arose from a read error. This sequence joins TRBV11-3 and TRBJ1-6, with D uncertain. CDR1 and CDR2 (germline): SGHNT, YENEEA. CDR3 length: 15 residues. The CDR3 protein is CDSSLEGRYNSPLHL. Here the CDR3 DNA reads TGTGACAGCAGCTTAGAGGGCAGATATAATTCACCCCTCCACCTT.

The rearrangement links TRBV4-3 to TRBJ1-1; possible D gene TRBD1, 5 bases. CDR3 length equals 18 residues. Trimming shortened V by 2 bases and J by 0 bases, and 19 bases separated the two germline ends. Germline CDR1 and CDR2: LGHNA and YSLEER. The CDR3 is CASSQNLGLHLLNTEAFF. CDR3 coding DNA: TGCGCCAGCAGCCAAAATCTGGGGCTGCACTTGTTGAACACTGAAGCTTTCTTT.

A word on this clonotype: A much bigger clone sits one base away, suggesting this may be a read error. CDR3 sequence: CASSFLGARAHSEAFF. The CDR3 nucleotides are TGTGCCAGCAGCTTCCTAGGGGCGCGGGCCCACTCTGAAGCTTTCTTT. The chain couples TRBV5-4 to TRBJ1-1, with D possibly TRBD1 on 5 matching bases. The V gene lost 2 bases and the J gene lost 6 bases, with 20 bases spanning the gap. This CDR3 spans 16 amino acids. Per germline, CDR1 SGHNT and CDR2 YYREEE (reference sequence).